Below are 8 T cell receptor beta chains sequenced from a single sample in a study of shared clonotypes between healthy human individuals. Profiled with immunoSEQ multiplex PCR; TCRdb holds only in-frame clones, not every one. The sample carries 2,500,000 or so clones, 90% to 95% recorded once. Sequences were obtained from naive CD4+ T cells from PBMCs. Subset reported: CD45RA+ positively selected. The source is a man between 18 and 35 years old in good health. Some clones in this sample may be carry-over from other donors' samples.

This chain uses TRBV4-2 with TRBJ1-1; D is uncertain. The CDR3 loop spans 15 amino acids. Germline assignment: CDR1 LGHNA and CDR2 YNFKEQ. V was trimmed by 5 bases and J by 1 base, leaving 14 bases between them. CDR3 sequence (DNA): TGTGCCAGCAGCTTGGCCCCGAGGAGGAACACTGAAGCTTTCTTT. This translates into CASSLAPRRNTEAFF.

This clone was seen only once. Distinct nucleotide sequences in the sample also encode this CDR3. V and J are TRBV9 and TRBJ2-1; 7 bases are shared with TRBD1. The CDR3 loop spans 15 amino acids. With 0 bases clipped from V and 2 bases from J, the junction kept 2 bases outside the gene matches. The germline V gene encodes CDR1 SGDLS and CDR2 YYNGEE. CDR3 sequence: CASSVGTGAYNEQFF. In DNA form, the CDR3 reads TGTGCCAGCAGCGTAGGCACAGGGGCCTACAATGAGCAGTTCTTC.

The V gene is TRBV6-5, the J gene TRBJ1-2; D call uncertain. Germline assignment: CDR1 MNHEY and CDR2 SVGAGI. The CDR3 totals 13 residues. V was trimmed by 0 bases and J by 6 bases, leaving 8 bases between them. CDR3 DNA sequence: TGTGCCAGCAGTTACTCAGCGGTAGATGGCTACACCTTC. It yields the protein CASSYSAVDGYTF.

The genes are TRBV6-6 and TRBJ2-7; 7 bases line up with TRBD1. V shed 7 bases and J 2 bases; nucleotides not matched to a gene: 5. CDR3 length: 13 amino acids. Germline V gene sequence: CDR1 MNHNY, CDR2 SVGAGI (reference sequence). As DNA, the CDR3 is TGTGCCAGCACGAGACAGGGCCCCTACGAGCAGTACTTC. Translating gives CASTRQGPYEQYF.

The CDR3, as DNA: TGTGCCAGCAGCCTCGGGACAGGGTATTTTGAGCAGTACTTC. Its translation: CASSLGTGYFEQYF. The V gene is TRBV7-9, the J gene TRBJ2-5; 9 bases match TRBD1. The CDR3 covers 14 residues. Germline V CDR1 and CDR2: SEHNR, FQNEAQ (reference sequence). V lost 5 bases, J lost 11 bases, and 12 bases stayed unmatched.

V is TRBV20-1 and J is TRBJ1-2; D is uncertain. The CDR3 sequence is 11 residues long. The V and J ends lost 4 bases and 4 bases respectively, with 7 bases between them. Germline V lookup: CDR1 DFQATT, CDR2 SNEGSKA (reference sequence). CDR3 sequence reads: CSAIRAYGYTF. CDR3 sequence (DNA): TGCAGTGCTATACGGGCCTATGGCTACACCTTC.

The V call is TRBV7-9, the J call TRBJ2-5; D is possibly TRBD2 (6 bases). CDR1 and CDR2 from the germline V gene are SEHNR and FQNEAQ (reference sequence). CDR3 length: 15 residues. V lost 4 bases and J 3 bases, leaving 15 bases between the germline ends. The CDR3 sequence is CASSYSRPGEETQYF. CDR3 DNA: TGTGCCAGCAGCTACTCCCGGCCGGGGGAAGAGACCCAGTACTTC.

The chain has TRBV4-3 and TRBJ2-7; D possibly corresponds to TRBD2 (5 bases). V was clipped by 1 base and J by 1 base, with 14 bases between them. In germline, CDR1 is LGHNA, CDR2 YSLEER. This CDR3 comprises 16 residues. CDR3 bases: TGCGCCAGCAGCCAAGTATCCGGCCGGGGATCCTACGAGCAGTACTTC. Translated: CASSQVSGRGSYEQYF.